This T cell receptor (beta chain) derives from a study of early T cells in non-severe SARS-CoV-2 infection. Findings of the study overall: Matches to VDJdb favored anti-spike CD8 responses and missed private and CD4 specificities.

Unique molecular identifiers were added to individual cDNA molecules. TCRdb re-derived calls from the 5' RACE reads in MiXCR, one entry per CDR3 protein. The sample yields about 60,000 distinct CDR3 sequences, roughly 21% seen once. This clonotype appeared a few times. Its specificity is not known. One junction end disagrees with the germline gene, perhaps due to a read error. This CDR3 is 11 amino acids long. From germline, CDR1 is DFQATT and CDR2 SNEGSKA (reference sequence). The starting material was whole blood, obtained at baseline. This clonotype originated in an adult who was a healthcare worker with PCR-confirmed SARS-CoV-2 infection or an uninfected control (not recorded which). The J gene is TRBJ1-1, the V gene TRBV20-1; 7 bases agree with TRBD1. The CDR3 region is CSAGTDTEVFF. For the CDR3, the DNA is TGCAGTGCCGGGACAGACACTGAAGTTTTCTTT.